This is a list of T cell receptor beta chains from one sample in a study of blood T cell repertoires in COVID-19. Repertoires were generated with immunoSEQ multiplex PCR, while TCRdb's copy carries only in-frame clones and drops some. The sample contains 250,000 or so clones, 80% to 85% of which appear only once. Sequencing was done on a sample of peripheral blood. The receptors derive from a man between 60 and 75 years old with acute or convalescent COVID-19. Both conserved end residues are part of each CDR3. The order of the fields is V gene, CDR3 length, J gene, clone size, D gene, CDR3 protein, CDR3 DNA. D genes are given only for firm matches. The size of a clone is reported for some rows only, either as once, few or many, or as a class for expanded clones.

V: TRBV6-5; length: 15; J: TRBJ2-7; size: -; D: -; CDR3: CASSYAGRGSYEQYF; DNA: TGTGCCAGCAGTTACGCGGGCAGGGGATCATACGAGCAGTACTTC
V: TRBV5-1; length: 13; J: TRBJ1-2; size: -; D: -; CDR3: CASSQATNYGYTF; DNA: TGCGCCAGCAGCCAAGCCACTAACTATGGCTACACCTTC
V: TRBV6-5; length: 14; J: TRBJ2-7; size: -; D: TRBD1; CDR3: CASRLRDSGYEQYF; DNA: TGTGCCAGCAGGCTCCGGGACAGCGGCTACGAGCAGTACTTC
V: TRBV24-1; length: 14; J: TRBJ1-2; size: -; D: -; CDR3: CATSDSTGREGYTF; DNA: TGTGCCACCAGTGACTCGACCGGGAGGGAAGGCTACACCTTC
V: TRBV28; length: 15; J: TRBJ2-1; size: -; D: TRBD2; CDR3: CASSYPGLARNEQFF; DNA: TGTGCCAGCAGTTACCCGGGACTAGCGAGGAATGAGCAGTTCTTC
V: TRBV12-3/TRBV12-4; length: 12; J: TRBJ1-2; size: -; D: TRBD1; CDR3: CASWQGAGGYTF; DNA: TGTGCCAGCTGGCAGGGGGCCGGGGGCTACACCTTC
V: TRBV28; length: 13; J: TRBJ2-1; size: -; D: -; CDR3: CASSLAGSDEQFF; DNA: TGTGCCAGCAGTTTGGCGGGGAGTGATGAGCAGTTCTTC
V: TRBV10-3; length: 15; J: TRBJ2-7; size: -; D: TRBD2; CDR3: CAISGAGGGLYEQYF; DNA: TGTGCCATCAGTGGGGCGGGGGGCGGACTCTACGAGCAGTACTTC
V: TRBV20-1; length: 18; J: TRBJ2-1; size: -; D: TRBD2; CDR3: CSASLSSGRARGYNEQFF; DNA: TGCAGTGCTAGTTTGTCTAGCGGGAGGGCACGGGGATACAATGAGCAGTTCTTC
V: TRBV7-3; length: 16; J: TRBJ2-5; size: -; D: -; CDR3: CASSLAPGGRMETQYF; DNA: TGTGCCAGCAGCTTAGCTCCAGGGGGGCGGATGGAGACCCAGTACTTC
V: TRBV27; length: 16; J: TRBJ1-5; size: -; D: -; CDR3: CASSLLGWGGNQPQHF; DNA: TGTGCCAGCAGTTTATTGGGGTGGGGAGGCAATCAGCCCCAGCATTTT
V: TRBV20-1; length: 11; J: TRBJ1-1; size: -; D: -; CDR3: CSASRDTEAFF; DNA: TGCAGTGCTAGTCGGGACACTGAAGCTTTCTTT
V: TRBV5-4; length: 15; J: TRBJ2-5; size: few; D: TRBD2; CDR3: CASSRPSGGWETQYF; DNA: TGTGCCAGCAGCCGCCCGTCCGGGGGGTGGGAGACCCAGTACTTC
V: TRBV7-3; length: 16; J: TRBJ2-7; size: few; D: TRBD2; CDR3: CASSPEGTSGYYEQYF; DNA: TGTGCCAGCAGCCCCGAGGGGACTAGCGGGTACTACGAGCAGTACTTC
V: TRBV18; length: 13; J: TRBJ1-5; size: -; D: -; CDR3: CASSQNSNQPQHF; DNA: TGTGCCAGCTCCCAAAATAGCAATCAGCCCCAGCATTTT
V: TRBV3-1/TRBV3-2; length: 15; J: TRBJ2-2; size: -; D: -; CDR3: CASSRNTLNTGELFF; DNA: TGTGCCAGCAGCCGAAACACATTAAACACCGGGGAGCTGTTTTTT
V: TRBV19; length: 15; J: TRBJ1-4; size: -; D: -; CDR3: CASSIAGSTNEKLFF; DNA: TGTGCCAGTAGTATTGCCGGGTCAACTAATGAAAAACTGTTTTTT
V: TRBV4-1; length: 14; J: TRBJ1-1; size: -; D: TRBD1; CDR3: CASSQVGTDTEAFF; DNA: TGCGCCAGCAGCCAAGTCGGGACAGACACTGAAGCTTTCTTT
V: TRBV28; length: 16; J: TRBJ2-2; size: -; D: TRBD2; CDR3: CASSPHSGGNTGELFF; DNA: TGTGCCAGCAGCCCACATAGCGGGGGGAACACCGGGGAGCTGTTTTTT
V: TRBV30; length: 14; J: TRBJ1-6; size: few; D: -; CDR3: CAWSVLRGNSPLHF; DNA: TGTGCCTGGAGTGTACTACGGGGTAATTCACCCCTCCACTTT
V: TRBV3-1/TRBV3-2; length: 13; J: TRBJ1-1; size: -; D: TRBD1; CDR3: CASSQDRNRGAFF; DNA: TGTGCCAGCAGCCAAGATCGCAACAGGGGAGCTTTCTTT
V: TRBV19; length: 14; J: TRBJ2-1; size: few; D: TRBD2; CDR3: CASSPGLAGGHRFF; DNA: TGTGCCAGTAGCCCAGGACTAGCGGGAGGCCATAGGTTCTTC
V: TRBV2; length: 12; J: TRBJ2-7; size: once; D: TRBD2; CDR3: CASSPAGDEQYF; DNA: TGTGCCAGCAGTCCCGCGGGGGACGAGCAGTACTTC
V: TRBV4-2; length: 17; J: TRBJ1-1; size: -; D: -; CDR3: CASSQVTGVGLNTEAFF; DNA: TGTGCCAGCAGCCAAGTTACGGGGGTCGGGCTAAACACTGAAGCTTTCTTT
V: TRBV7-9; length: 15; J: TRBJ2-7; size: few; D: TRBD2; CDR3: CASSGQAGGSYEQYF; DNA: TGTGCCAGCAGCGGCCAAGCGGGAGGCTCCTACGAGCAGTACTTC
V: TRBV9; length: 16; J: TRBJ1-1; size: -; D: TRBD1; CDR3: CASSGQGQKANTEAFF; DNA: TGTGCCAGCAGCGGACAGGGACAGAAGGCGAACACTGAAGCTTTCTTT
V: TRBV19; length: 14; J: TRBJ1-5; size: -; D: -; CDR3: CASSGDTPSWPQHF; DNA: TGTGCCAGTAGTGGGGACACCCCCTCATGGCCCCAGCATTTT
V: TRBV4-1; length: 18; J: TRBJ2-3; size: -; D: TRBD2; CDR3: CASSQSGISGGYTDTQYF; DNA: TGCGCCAGCAGCCAAAGTGGAATTAGCGGGGGGTACACAGATACGCAGTATTTT
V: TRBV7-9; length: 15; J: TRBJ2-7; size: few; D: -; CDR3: CASSSFRYLYYEQYF; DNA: TGTGCCAGCAGCTCCTTCCGCTACCTTTACTACGAGCAGTACTTC
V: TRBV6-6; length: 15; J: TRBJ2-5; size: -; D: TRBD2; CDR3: CASSYGLAGQETQYF; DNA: TGTGCCAGCAGTTACGGACTAGCGGGCCAAGAGACCCAGTACTTC
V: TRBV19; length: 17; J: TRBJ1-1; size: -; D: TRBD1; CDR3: CASSRPPGQGGRTEAFF; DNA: TGTGCCAGTAGCCGACCCCCCGGACAGGGAGGAAGAACTGAAGCTTTCTTT
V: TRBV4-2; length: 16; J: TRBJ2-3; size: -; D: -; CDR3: CASSQVGGASGHTQYF; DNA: TGTGCCAGCAGCCAAGTGGGGGGGGCTAGCGGACATACGCAGTATTTT
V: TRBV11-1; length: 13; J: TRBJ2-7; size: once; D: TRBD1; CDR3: CASSAGTDYEQYF; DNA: TGTGCCAGCAGCGCCGGGACAGATTACGAGCAGTACTTC
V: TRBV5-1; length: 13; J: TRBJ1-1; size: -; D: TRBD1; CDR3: CASSADRGTEAFF; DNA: TGCGCCAGCAGCGCGGACAGGGGAACTGAAGCTTTCTTT
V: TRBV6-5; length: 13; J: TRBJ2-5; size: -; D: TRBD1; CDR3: CARGTGGGETQYF; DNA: TGTGCCAGAGGGACAGGGGGAGGGGAGACCCAGTACTTC
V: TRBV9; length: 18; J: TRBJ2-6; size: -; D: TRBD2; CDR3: CASSVDLAGGSGANVLTF; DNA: TGTGCCAGCAGCGTAGATCTAGCGGGGGGCTCTGGGGCCAACGTCCTGACTTTC
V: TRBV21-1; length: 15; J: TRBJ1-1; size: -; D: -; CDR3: CASSSWTGGNTEAFF; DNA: TGTGCCAGCAGCTCCTGGACAGGGGGTAACACTGAAGCTTTCTTT
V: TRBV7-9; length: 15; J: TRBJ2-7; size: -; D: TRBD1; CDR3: CASSFMGTGQYEQYF; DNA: TGTGCCAGCAGCTTCATGGGGACAGGCCAATACGAGCAGTACTTC
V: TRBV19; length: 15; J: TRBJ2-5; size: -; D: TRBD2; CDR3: CASRLGTSGSETQYF; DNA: TGTGCCAGTCGGCTCGGGACTAGCGGGAGCGAGACCCAGTACTTC
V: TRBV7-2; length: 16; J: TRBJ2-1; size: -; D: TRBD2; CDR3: CASSSPPGLAGHEQFF; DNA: TGTGCCAGCAGCTCCCCACCGGGACTAGCAGGGCATGAGCAGTTCTTC
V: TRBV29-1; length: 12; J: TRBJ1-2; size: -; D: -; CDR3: CSVDHRLRGYTF; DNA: TGCAGCGTTGATCACAGGCTCCGAGGCTACACCTTC
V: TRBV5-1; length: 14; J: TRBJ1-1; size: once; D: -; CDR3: CASSTQGRGTEAFF; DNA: TGCGCCAGCAGCACACAGGGAAGAGGAACTGAAGCTTTCTTT
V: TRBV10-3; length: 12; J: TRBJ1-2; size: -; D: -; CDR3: CAISDRDGGYTF; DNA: TGTGCCATCAGTGACAGGGATGGTGGCTACACCTTC
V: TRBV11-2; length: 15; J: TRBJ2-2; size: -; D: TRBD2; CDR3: CASSLKAGGTGELFF; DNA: TGTGCCAGCAGCTTAAAAGCGGGGGGCACCGGGGAGCTGTTTTTT
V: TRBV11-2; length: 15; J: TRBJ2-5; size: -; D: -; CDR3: CASSGIGTSKETQYF; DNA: TGTGCCAGCAGTGGCATCGGGACTTCGAAAGAGACCCAGTACTTC
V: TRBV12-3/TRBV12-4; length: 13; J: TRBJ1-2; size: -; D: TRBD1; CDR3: CASSLQGLGGYTF; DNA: TGTGCCAGCAGCTTACAGGGGCTCGGTGGCTACACCTTC
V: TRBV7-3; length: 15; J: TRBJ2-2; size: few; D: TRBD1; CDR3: CASSPTGGGTGELFF; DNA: TGTGCCAGCAGCCCGACAGGGGGAGGGACCGGGGAGCTGTTTTTT